The TCR beta chain described here comes from a study of neurological immune-mediated disorders. TCRdb re-derived calls from the 5' RACE reads in MiXCR, one entry per CDR3 protein. In the table there are tens of thousands of distinct CDR3 sequences, approximately 12% of which are singletons. The CDR3 has 18 residues. The junction had 13 bases not matched to a gene; V was cut back by 0 bases and J by 7 bases. The germline CDR1 and CDR2 sequences are MNHEY and SMNVEV (reference sequence). This clonotype was observed a few times. The chain uses TRBV27 and TRBJ2-2; 8 bases map to TRBD2. The sample consisted of PBMCs. The receptor's source is a man between 60 and 70 years old in good health. In DNA, the CDR3 is TGTGCCAGCAGTTTATCCGCGGATGTAGCGGGATATTACGGGGAGCTGTTTTTT. As protein: CASSLSADVAGYYGELFF.